The 10 T cell receptor beta chains in this list originate from one sample, sequenced in a study of shared clonotypes between healthy human individuals. Libraries were prepared by immunoSEQ multiplex PCR; TCRdb keeps only in-frame clonotypes and omits some of them. The repertoire holds roughly 2.1 million clones, with approximately 94% as singletons. Cells designated naive CD8 were CD45RO-negative and were positively selected for CCR7, with terminally differentiated effector memory CD45RA+ cells excluded. The specimen sequenced was naive CD8+ T cells from PBMCs. These receptors were taken from a man between 18 and 35 years old in good health. Some clones in this sample may be carry-over from other donors' samples.

This CDR3 is CASSLLAGVDNEQFF. CDR3 DNA sequence: TGTGCCAGCAGCTTACTAGCGGGAGTCGACAATGAGCAGTTCTTC. The chain uses TRBV7-6 and TRBJ2-1, with 10 bases matching TRBD2. Trimming took 2 bases from V and 5 from J; bases not matched to a gene: 3. The CDR3 is 15 amino acids. CDR1 is SGHVS and CDR2 is FNYEAQ in the germline V gene.

Concerning this clone itself: Other DNA sequences within the sample encode an identical CDR3. This chain uses TRBV11-2 with TRBJ2-3, with D perhaps TRBD1 or TRBD2 (6 bases each). Germline V gives CDR1 SGHAT, CDR2 FQNNGV. V shed 1 base and J shed 2 bases, with 10 bases lying between them. This CDR3 region has 15 residues. Here the CDR3 DNA reads TGTGCCAGCAGCTTAGGGAGGGGGGTCACAGATACGCAGTATTTT. Amino acid sequence: CASSLGRGVTDTQYF. Full variable domain (outside the CDR3, taken from reference TRBV11-2 and TRBJ2-3): EAGVAQSPRYKIIEKRQSVAFWCNPISGHATLYWYQQILGQGPKLLIQFQNNGVVDDSQLPKDRFSAERLKGVDSTLKIQPAKLEDSAVYLCASSLGRGVTDTQYFGPGTRLTVL.

The chain carries TRBV6-1 and TRBJ2-7; D gene uncertain. The CDR3 sequence is 14 residues long. Germline CDR1 is MNHNS and CDR2 is SASEGT. V lost 7 bases, J lost 1 base, and 14 bases lay in between. Here the CDR3 reads CASIRNRGSYEQYF. CDR3 DNA: TGTGCCAGCATACGGAATCGTGGATCCTACGAGCAGTACTTC.

This chain links TRBV5-4 with TRBJ2-5, with 7 bases aligning to TRBD1. Losses at the gene ends were 2 bases for V and 5 bases for J; bases not matched to a gene: 9. The CDR3 is 15 amino acids. Germline V gives CDR1 SGHNT, CDR2 YYREEE (reference sequence). CDR3 bases: TGTGCCAGCAGCTTCTCGACAGGGTGGTCGGAGACCCAGTACTTC. It specifies CASSFSTGWSETQYF.

The gene calls are TRBV4-2 and TRBJ1-2; 8 nucleotides align to TRBD1. V lost 1 base to trimming and J lost 3 bases; unmatched junction nucleotides: 16. Germline V gene lookup returns CDR1 LGHNA and CDR2 YNFKEQ. This CDR3 has 19 amino acids. The CDR3 protein is CASSQGILTGTDRDYGYTF. The CDR3 DNA follows: TGTGCCAGCAGCCAAGGAATTTTAACGGGCACGGACAGGGACTATGGCTACACCTTC.

The chain joins TRBV29-1 to TRBJ1-1; D possibly corresponds to TRBD1 (6 bases). V lost 1 base to trimming and J lost 4 bases, with 10 bases between them. This CDR3 spans 13 amino acids. Looked up from germline, CDR1 is SQVTM and CDR2 is ANQGSEA. In nucleotides, the CDR3 is TGCAGCGTTGAAGGGGGGGGCGCCACTGAAGCTTTCTTT. Translating it yields CSVEGGGATEAFF.

V and J are TRBV28 and TRBJ2-1; D may be TRBD1 (5 bases). The CDR3 covers 13 residues. Per germline, CDR1 MDHEN and CDR2 SYDVKM. Trimming pared 4 bases from V and 4 bases from J, leaving 8 bases between. This CDR3 is CASSSHRYNEQFF. The DNA of the CDR3 is TGTGCCAGCAGTTCCCACAGGTACAATGAGCAGTTCTTC.

The V gene is TRBV11-2, the J gene TRBJ1-2, with no clear D. The V end lost 5 bases, the J end lost 4 bases, and 23 bases lay between the germline ends. The germline CDR1 and CDR2 sequences are SGHAT and FQNNGV. This CDR3 comprises 17 residues. CDR3 sequence (DNA): TGTGCCAGCAGCAACCTAGAGACCCCCTCCCTCGGCTATGGCTACACCTTC. It specifies CASSNLETPSLGYGYTF. Full variable domain (missing parts from reference TRBV11-2 and TRBJ1-2): EAGVAQSPRYKIIEKRQSVAFWCNPISGHATLYWYQQILGQGPKLLIQFQNNGVVDDSQLPKDRFSAERLKGVDSTLKIQPAKLEDSAVYLCASSNLETPSLGYGYTFGSGTRLTVV.

V and J are TRBV9 and TRBJ2-1, with 10 bases aligning to TRBD2. The J segment lost 9 bases and the V segment lost 5 bases, leaving 8 bases of the junction unmatched. Germline CDR1 reads SGDLS; CDR2 reads YYNGEE. The length of the CDR3 is 14 residues. The CDR3 sequence is CASSLASGSLEQFF. The CDR3 DNA is TGTGCCAGCAGTCTCGCTAGCGGGAGTCTTGAGCAGTTCTTC.

The chain combines TRBV4-1 with TRBJ2-3, with no clear D. The ends were cut back, 4 bases at V and 13 bases at J, with 18 bases in the middle. Germline loops: CDR1 MGHRA, CDR2 YSYEKL. CDR3 length: 13 residues. The CDR3 is CASSPSLWHFEYF. The CDR3 DNA reads as TGCGCCAGCAGCCCGTCTCTTTGGCATTTCGAGTATTTT.